A selection of T cell receptor beta chains follows, all from one sample in a study of T cell repertoires in aging, cancer and after chemotherapy. TCRdb independently ran MiXCR on the multiplex PCR reads; one entry per CDR3 protein. The table has several thousand distinct CDR3 sequences, roughly a third seen once. Input material: blood. The receptors shown here come from a human donor in good health. The donor label of this sample is uncertain. Each CDR3 is given without its conserved first and last residue. A D gene is named only where the DNA matches it firmly. Clone size is shown for a subset of rows, as once, few, many or a class of expanded clone.

abundance	j_gene	v_gene	d_gene	CDR3aa
medium-sized	TRBJ2-3	TRBV29-1	TRBD2	SVAGTSPKGDTQY
once	TRBJ2-5	TRBV6-2/TRBV6-3	TRBD1	ARSYLTGDQTQY
few	TRBJ2-7	TRBV5-4	-	ASSSATQGGLAIDEQY
-	TRBJ2-5	TRBV6-1	-	ASSASGTTVLKQETQY
-	TRBJ1-5	TRBV6-1	TRBD1	ASRGTGNQPQH
-	TRBJ2-7	TRBV5-6	-	ASSLTQQIHEQY
few	TRBJ2-3	TRBV24-1	TRBD2	ATSLSGGLGTQY
-	TRBJ2-3	TRBV6-5	TRBD2	ASGPLAGGFTGDTQY
medium-sized	TRBJ2-2	TRBV18	-	ASSPDRSNTGELF
few	TRBJ1-4	TRBV30	TRBD1	ALAGTGTEKLF
-	TRBJ1-4	TRBV18	-	ASSPLGVMGTNEKLF
-	TRBJ2-3	TRBV5-4	-	ASSQERTASTDTQY
few	TRBJ2-3	TRBV6-4	TRBD2	ASSQTSGGADTQY
-	TRBJ1-1	TRBV19	-	ASSMAVNTEAF
-	TRBJ2-1	TRBV6-6	-	ASSYSSGGHIYNVQF
-	TRBJ2-7	TRBV12-3/TRBV12-4	-	ASSTGTNYEQY
-	TRBJ2-2	TRBV4-2	-	ASSRPRTGELF
medium-sized	TRBJ2-2	TRBV19	-	ASKQGGSTGELF
medium-sized	TRBJ1-4	TRBV19	TRBD1	ASSGASGTDEKLF
few	TRBJ2-2	TRBV5-1	TRBD1	ASSNRGGKTGELF
-	TRBJ2-5	TRBV30	-	AWRRGIETQY
-	TRBJ2-3	TRBV20-1	-	SAKKGKSTDTQY
few	TRBJ2-7	TRBV6-1	TRBD1	ASRANRGWQY
-	TRBJ2-7	TRBV12-3/TRBV12-4	-	ASSLFGYEQY
-	TRBJ1-1	TRBV7-9	-	ASSLGSEAF
-	TRBJ2-1	TRBV5-5	-	ASSQVKRDNEQF
-	TRBJ1-6	TRBV5-4	-	ASSLERGNSPLH
-	TRBJ1-4	TRBV14	TRBD1	ASSQDRQGGNEKLF
few	TRBJ2-5	TRBV5-1	-	ASSLLDGQETQY
few	TRBJ2-1	TRBV27	TRBD2	ASRSWGGPGNEQF
-	TRBJ2-7	TRBV5-6	TRBD2	ASSSASGERYEQY
-	TRBJ2-1	TRBV27	TRBD1	ASSPRDRVYNEQF
-	TRBJ1-2	TRBV18	TRBD1	ASSPDRDTVYGYT
-	TRBJ2-2	TRBV19	-	ASSIDMGVAGELF
few	TRBJ1-1	TRBV19	TRBD1	ASSHTGQKDTEAF
-	TRBJ1-4	TRBV5-1	TRBD1	ASSGQGPEKLF
-	TRBJ1-1	TRBV30	-	AWSGPVVVTEAF
few	TRBJ1-2	TRBV6-5	-	ASSYSEGHYGYT
medium-sized	TRBJ2-2	TRBV15	-	ATSRDRRELF
-	TRBJ1-1	TRBV27	TRBD1	ASRRTGGLTEAF
few	TRBJ2-5	TRBV30	TRBD2	AWNFGGAETQY
medium-sized	TRBJ2-2	TRBV5-4	-	ASSLPLGAAQVGELF